The 24 T cell receptor beta chains reported below all come from one sample, sequenced in a study of cytomegalovirus exposure and HLA in healthy donors. PCR involved 60 Vbeta and 13 Jbeta primers. Measured with immunoSEQ multiplex PCR; TCRdb has only the in-frame clones, and not every one. The data hold roughly 63,000 clones, with around 68% observed a single time. Input material: PBMCs. The source of these receptors is a man aged 45-65 years in good health and CMV-seropositive.

This clone has more than one count but fewer than ten. The chain has TRBV15 and TRBJ2-3; D possibly corresponds to TRBD1 (6 bases). V lost 0 bases, J lost 3 bases, and 13 bases lay in between. Germline-derived CDR1 and CDR2 are LNHNV and YYDKDF (reference sequence). The CDR3 extends over 16 amino acids. The CDR3: CATSRDVGRGTDTQYF. DNA of the CDR3: TGTGCCACCAGCAGAGATGTCGGCAGGGGAACAGATACGCAGTATTTT.

This chain uses TRBV9 with TRBJ2-7; tentative D call: TRBD1 (6 bases). The CDR3 is 14 residues long. The germline V and J ends were trimmed by 0 bases and 4 bases, with 11 bases remaining between them. Germline V gene sequence: CDR1 SGDLS, CDR2 YYNGEE. Here the CDR3 DNA reads TGTGCCAGCAGCGTAGCGGCAGGGGAGTACGAGCAGTACTTC. It specifies CASSVAAGEYEQYF.

Written as DNA, the CDR3 is TGTGCCAGCAGCTTAGCGAGAGGGTTAGAGACCCAGTACTTC. Its protein product is CASSLARGLETQYF. The V and J genes are TRBV7-6 and TRBJ2-5; D is perhaps TRBD2 (5 bases). Trimming took 0 bases from V and 4 from J, leaving 9 bases between them. The CDR3 is made up of 14 amino acids. Germline lookup yields CDR1 SGHVS and CDR2 FNYEAQ.

This clone was recorded a few times. Germline is not matched at one junction end, which may reflect a read error. This same CDR3 is encoded by further DNA sequences in the sample. This chain uses TRBV30 with TRBJ1-1; unclear D gene. Germline CDR1 and CDR2: GTSNPN and SVGIG (reference sequence). CDR3 length: 11 residues. The CDR3 protein is CPCIPLIEAFF. As DNA, the CDR3 is TGTCCCTGCATCCCCCTAATTGAAGCTTTCTTT. Combining the CDR3 with reference TRBV30 and TRBJ1-1 gives the whole variable domain SQTIHQWPATLVQPVGSPLSLECTVEGTSNPNLYWYRQAAGRGLQLLFYSVGIGQISSEVPQNLSASRPQDRQFILSSKKLLLSDSGFYLCPCIPLIEAFFGQGTRLTVV.

The chain is built from TRBV15 and TRBJ1-2, with TRBD1 identical over 8 bases. This CDR3 is 15 amino acids long. The V gene end was trimmed by 0 bases and the J gene end by 3 bases; junction bases not matched to a gene: 3. The germline CDR1 and CDR2 sequences are LNHNV and YYDKDF (reference sequence). CDR3 region: CATSREGTGYYGYTF. The CDR3 region has the DNA TGTGCCACCAGCAGAGAAGGGACAGGATACTATGGCTACACCTTC.

The chain employs TRBV5-4 and TRBJ1-3; D is perhaps TRBD1 (6 bases). The CDR3 consists of 16 residues. With 4 bases removed from V and 4 bases from J, the gap between germline ends came to 18 bases. Germline V gives CDR1 SGHNT, CDR2 YYREEE (reference sequence). The CDR3 loop reads CASSIRGGGGGNTIYF. The CDR3 nucleotides read TGTGCCAGCAGCATCAGGGGTGGTGGGGGAGGAAACACCATATATTTT.

This clone has just one count. This chain joins TRBV23-1 and TRBJ1-5; D is possibly TRBD1 (5 bases). TRBV23-1 carries the ORF label, with uncertain function. Trimming pared 8 bases from V and 9 bases from J, leaving 17 bases between. CDR3 length equals 13 residues. DNA for the CDR3: TGCGCCAGCGGGGGGGACCGGTGGGTGCCCCAGCATTTT. Its protein product is CASGGDRWVPQHF.

This clone has a handful of counts. V usage is TRBV6-1 and J usage is TRBJ2-7; the match to TRBD1 covers 11 bases. The length of the CDR3 is 13 residues. V shed 11 bases and J 2 bases; nucleotides not matched to a gene: 5. Germline V CDR1 and CDR2: MNHNS, SASEGT. The CDR3 coding sequence is TGTGCCGTTCCGGGACAGGGGGCCTACGAGCAGTACTTC. Translation gives CAVPGQGAYEQYF.

The rearrangement links TRBV5-1 to TRBJ2-1, with 8 bases that match TRBD1. With V trimmed by 1 base and J by 4 bases, 10 bases remained unmatched. CDR3 length equals 17 residues. CDR1 and CDR2 (germline): SGHRS, YFSETQ. Here the CDR3 reads CASSLRTGRNVYNEQFF. The CDR3 nucleotides read TGCGCCAGCAGCTTGAGGACAGGGCGAAATGTGTACAATGAGCAGTTCTTC.

This sequence joins TRBV9 and TRBJ2-2; 15 bases align to TRBD2. Germline V gene lookup returns CDR1 SGDLS and CDR2 YYNGEE. Losses at the gene ends were 3 bases for V and 5 bases for J; bases not matched to a gene: 8. The CDR3 is made up of 18 amino acids. CDR3 nucleotide sequence: TGTGCCAGCAGCGCCCTAGGACTAGCGGGAGGGATTACCGGGGAGCTGTTTTTT. Encoded protein: CASSALGLAGGITGELFF.

V usage is TRBV27 and J usage is TRBJ1-5; 9 bases match TRBD1. The ends lost 5 bases at V and 4 bases at J; junction bases unmatched: 9. This CDR3 spans 16 amino acids. CDR1 and CDR2 from the germline V gene are MNHEY and SMNVEV (reference sequence). CDR3 region: CASSNGQGRGNQPQHF. The CDR3 bases are TGTGCCAGCAGTAATGGACAGGGGAGGGGAAATCAGCCCCAGCATTTT.

This chain uses TRBV30 with TRBJ2-7, with 8 bases matching TRBD1. The CDR3 contains 13 residues. With V trimmed by 3 bases and J by 5 bases, 6 bases remained unmatched. Germline assignment: CDR1 GTSNPN and CDR2 SVGIG (reference sequence). This chain's CDR3 is CAWRQGEKNEQYF. The CDR3 nucleotides are TGTGCCTGGAGACAGGGGGAAAAGAACGAGCAGTACTTC.

The chain couples TRBV5-6 to TRBJ1-2, with D tentatively TRBD1 (5 bases). The CDR3 has 11 amino acids. The V end was cut by 2 bases, the J end by 8 bases, with 7 bases between. CDR1 is SGHDT, CDR2 YYEEEE, per germline. The CDR3 sequence: CASSFQGGYTF. The CDR3 region has the DNA TGTGCCAGCAGCTTTCAGGGCGGCTACACCTTC.

This clone was picked up a small number of times. The conserved phenylalanine or tryptophan normally closing the CDR3 is absent here, so this likely arose from a read error. This chain joins TRBV10-2 and TRBJ1-1, with D unresolved. From germline, CDR1 is WSHSY and CDR2 SAAADI. The V and J ends lost 4 bases and 2 bases respectively, with 8 bases between them. The CDR3 consists of 13 residues. DNA for the CDR3: TGCGCCAGCAGTGTACAGAGTAACACTGAAGCTTTCGTT. This encodes CASSVQSNTEAFV.

The chain carries TRBV27 and TRBJ2-5; D perhaps matches TRBD1 (5 bases). This CDR3 has 14 residues. The germline V gene has CDR1 MNHEY and CDR2 SMNVEV (reference sequence). Trimming shortened V by 5 bases and J by 7 bases, and 17 bases separated the two germline ends. CDR3 sequence (DNA): TGTGCCAGCAGTGCGGACATGTCACCTGGGACCCAGTACTTC. It yields the protein CASSADMSPGTQYF.

V gene TRBV18 combines with J gene TRBJ2-3; 14 bases match TRBD2. V dropped 3 bases and J dropped 7; count of bases not matched to a gene: 6. Germline lookup yields CDR1 KGHSH and CDR2 LQKENI. The CDR3 runs to 16 residues. The CDR3 DNA reads as TGTGCCAGCTCACCCCCGGGACTAGCGGGGGAACATACGCAGTATTTT. Translation gives CASSPPGLAGEHTQYF.

The chain links TRBV7-9 to TRBJ2-7, with D hard to call. The length of the CDR3 is 12 residues. Trimming took 5 bases from V and 0 from J, leaving 5 bases between them. Germline-derived CDR1 and CDR2 are SEHNR and FQNEAQ (reference sequence). The chain's CDR3 is CASSPSSYEQYF. For the CDR3, the DNA is TGTGCCAGCAGCCCGAGCTCCTACGAGCAGTACTTC.

This clone was counted a single time. The chain links TRBV14 to TRBJ2-1; D is possibly TRBD1 (6 bases). The V and J ends lost 4 bases and 4 bases respectively, with 14 bases between them. The length of the CDR3 is 15 residues. CDR1 SGHDN and CDR2 FVKESK come from the germline V gene. The CDR3: CASSPPGQGYNEQFF. The DNA of the CDR3 is TGTGCCAGCAGCCCGCCGGGACAAGGTTACAATGAGCAGTTCTTC.

This rearrangement joins TRBV5-1 to TRBJ1-2, with TRBD1 as a possible D gene (5 bases). Germline CDR1 SGHRS, CDR2 YFSETQ. V lost 0 bases to trimming and J lost 13 bases, with 22 bases between them. The length of the CDR3 is 15 residues. CDR3 amino acids: CASSLEAGPNQRGTF. The CDR3 bases are TGCGCCAGCAGCTTGGAGGCAGGCCCTAACCAAAGGGGCACCTTC. The whole variable domain, remainder taken from reference TRBV5-1 and TRBJ1-2, is KAGVTQTPRYLIKTRGQQVTLSCSPISGHRSVSWYQQTPGQGLQFLFEYFSETQRNKGNFPGRFSGRQFSNSRSEMNVSTLELGDSALYLCASSLEAGPNQRGTFGSGTRLTVV.

This clone was seen once. This chain uses TRBV5-8 with TRBJ2-2; D might be TRBD1 (5 bases). Germline CDR1 is SGHTS and CDR2 is YDEGEE. V lost 0 bases to trimming and J lost 2 bases, with 8 bases between them. The CDR3 sequence is 15 residues long. CDR3 nucleotide sequence: TGTGCCAGCAGCTTGGTTTGGGGCAACACCGGGGAGCTGTTTTTT. It translates to CASSLVWGNTGELFF.

The V call is TRBV11-2, the J call TRBJ1-2, with D perhaps matching TRBD1 (5 bases). V was cut by 1 base and J by 7 bases, with 7 bases left in between. Germline CDR1 reads SGHAT; CDR2 reads FQNNGV. CDR3 size: 12 residues. In nucleotides, the CDR3 is TGTGCCAGCAGCTTAGTGGACACTGGCTACACCTTC. Translating gives CASSLVDTGYTF.

This clone was picked up a small number of times. The V and J genes are TRBV30 and TRBJ1-6; no clear D gene. The germline gives CDR1 GTSNPN, CDR2 SVGIG (reference sequence). The CDR3 sequence is 14 residues long. V was pared by 0 bases and J by 7 bases, with 10 bases between. The CDR3 coding sequence is TGTGCCTGGAGTGTAGGCCCGGGGAATTCACCCCTCCACTTT. It encodes CAWSVGPGNSPLHF. The variable domain in full, completed from reference TRBV30 and TRBJ1-6, reads SQTIHQWPATLVQPVGSPLSLECTVEGTSNPNLYWYRQAAGRGLQLLFYSVGIGQISSEVPQNLSASRPQDRQFILSSKKLLLSDSGFYLCAWSVGPGNSPLHFGNGTRLTVT.

The chain employs TRBV29-1 and TRBJ2-7; D perhaps matches TRBD1 (6 bases). This CDR3 spans 14 amino acids. The V and J ends lost 7 bases and 2 bases respectively, with 18 bases between them. In germline, CDR1 is SQVTM, CDR2 ANQGSEA. CDR3 bases: TGCAGCGCCACTAGAGGGGCAGGGGCCTACGAGCAGTACTTC. It encodes CSATRGAGAYEQYF.

Concerning this clone itself: Within the sample, other DNA sequences also encode this same CDR3. This rearrangement joins TRBV5-3 to TRBJ1-4; 9 nucleotides agree with TRBD1. TRBV5-3 is noted as an ORF with a role that remains uncertain. V dropped 1 base and J dropped 8; count of bases not matched to a gene: 27. The CDR3 covers 22 residues. This CDR3 reads CARSLPDRGSGNPPVAEEKLFF. The CDR3 region has the DNA TGTGCCAGAAGCTTGCCGGACAGGGGTTCGGGGAATCCGCCGGTCGCAGAGGAAAAACTGTTTTTT.